Sequencing of this T cell receptor (beta chain) was carried out in a study of shared clonotypes between healthy human individuals. Only in-frame clones appear in the TCRdb table, and some are missing; sequencing was by immunoSEQ multiplex PCR. The repertoire holds about 2.3 million clones, with roughly 92% as singletons. For this clone: Germline and junction disagree at one end, which may indicate a read error.

A CD45RA-negative memory subset and a CD45RA+ naive subset were separated from the CD4+ cells. The source of this sequence is a man aged 18 to 30 in good health. Some clones in this sample may be carry-over from other donors' samples. Sequencing used naive CD4+ T cells from PBMCs. This sample's subset: CD45RA+ positively selected.

CDR3 DNA: TGTGCCAGCAGTAACTCTGGGGCCAACGTCCTGACTTTC. This gives the protein CASSNSGANVLTF. The chain combines TRBV6-6 with TRBJ2-6; D is ambiguous. CDR3 length: 13 residues. Germline CDR1 and CDR2: MNHNY and SVGAGI (reference sequence).